The rows below give T cell receptor beta chains drawn from one sample of a study of T cells in Graves' hyperthyroidism and ophthalmopathy. TCRdb itself ran the multiplex PCR reads through MiXCR, one entry per CDR3 protein. This sample carries 40,000 to 65,000 distinct CDR3 sequences, 48% of them seen once, and the ten largest clones take about a tenth. Material for sequencing was blood. The receptors were gathered from a woman in her fifties or sixties with Graves' ophthalmopathy. The CDR3 runs from the conserved cysteine through the conserved F or W. D genes are given only for firm matches. Size is stated for part of the rows, as once, few or many counts, or as a class when the clone is expanded.

v_gene	j_gene	abundance	d_gene	CDR3nt	CDR3aa
TRBV29-1	TRBJ2-1	.	.	TGCAGCGTTGGAGGGGGGTATGAGCAGTTCTTC	CSVGGGYEQFF
TRBV20-1	TRBJ2-2	.	.	TGCAGTGCGCCGATCCGCGGAAACACCGGGGAGCTGTTTTTT	CSAPIRGNTGELFF
TRBV5-6	TRBJ2-1	.	.	TGTGCCAGCAGCATGGGACCAGGGGCGGCAAATGAGCAGTTCTTC	CASSMGPGAANEQFF
TRBV10-3	TRBJ2-7	medium-sized	.	TGTGCCATCGGGGAAGGGGGGCTCTACGAGCAGTACTTC	CAIGEGGLYEQYF
TRBV7-8	TRBJ1-5	.	.	TGTGCCAGCAGCTTAGCGGGGGTCGGGTTCAATCAGCCCCAGCATTTT	CASSLAGVGFNQPQHF
TRBV4-1	TRBJ2-5	few	.	TGCGCCAGCAGCCAAGACAGGGTAGAGACCCAGTACTTC	CASSQDRVETQYF
TRBV24-1	TRBJ2-3	medium-sized	TRBD1	TGTGCCACCAGTGAGCTAAGACAGGGACGATATACGCAGTATTTT	CATSELRQGRYTQYF
TRBV20-1	TRBJ1-4	many	.	TGCAGTGCTAGAAAGGGCGTCGAAGAAGAAAAACTGTTTTTT	CSARKGVEEEKLFF
TRBV7-9	TRBJ1-4	.	.	TGTGCCAGCAGCTTCTCGACAAGAGGGGAGAAACTGTTTTTT	CASSFSTRGEKLFF
TRBV20-1	TRBJ2-7	.	TRBD1	TGCAGTGCTAGAGGACAGGGACAGAGCTCCTACAAGGAGCAGTACTTC	CSARGQGQSSYKEQYF